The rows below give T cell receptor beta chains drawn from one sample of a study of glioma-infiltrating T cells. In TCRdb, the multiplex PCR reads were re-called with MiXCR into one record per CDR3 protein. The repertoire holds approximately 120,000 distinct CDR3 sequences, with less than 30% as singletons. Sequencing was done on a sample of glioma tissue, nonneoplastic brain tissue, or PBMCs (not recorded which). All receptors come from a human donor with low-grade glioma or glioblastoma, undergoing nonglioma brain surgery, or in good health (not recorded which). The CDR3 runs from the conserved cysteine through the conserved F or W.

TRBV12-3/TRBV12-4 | CASSFSPGYNEQFF
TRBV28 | CASSFWGDEYNSPLHF
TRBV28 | CASSLGYYQETQYF
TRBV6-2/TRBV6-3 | CATTSTDTQYF
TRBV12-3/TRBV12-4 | CASSPRGSRSGANVLTF
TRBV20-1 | CSAREAGSGTQYF
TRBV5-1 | CASSLAGELYGYTF
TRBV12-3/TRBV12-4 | CASSFFWGASTDTQYF
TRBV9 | CASSVAASSYNEQFF
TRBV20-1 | CSARDPSGKGDTQYF
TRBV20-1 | CSARDNEQYF
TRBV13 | CASSPTVGEETQYF
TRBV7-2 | CASSPDLGGYTF
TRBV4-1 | CASSQKALDEQFF
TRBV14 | CASSQGDWFRMGYTF
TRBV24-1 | CATSDPCLTGGDSYEQYF
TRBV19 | CASKKGREITDTQYF
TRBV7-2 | CASSSGRGNEQYF
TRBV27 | CASSFWTGMDEQFF
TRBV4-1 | CASSQATAEYEQYF
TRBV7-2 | CASSLVLDEQFF
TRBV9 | CASSVEMNYNSPLHF
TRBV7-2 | CASSLSGGQETQYF
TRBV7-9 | CASSAPDGGRNEQFF
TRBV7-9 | CASSSYPLKTVPNTGELFF
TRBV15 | CATSPQGLGRLNEQYF
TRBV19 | CASSFSGQGGTEAFF
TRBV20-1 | CSADGRRDTEAFF
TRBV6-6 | CAGSTSGGTKAFF
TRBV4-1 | CASSQEPRTSVQETQYF
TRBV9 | CASSVGGEQFF
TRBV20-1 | CSAPYRDGTYEHYF
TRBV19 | CASSPAGLSSYNEQFF
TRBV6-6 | CASSLEGSQGLYGYTF
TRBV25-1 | CANREGNQPQHF
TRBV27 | CASSPIDRAYEQYF
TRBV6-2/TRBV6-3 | CASSYGHQTGTGELFF
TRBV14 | CASSQVDRGYTF
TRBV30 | CAWGTSGSTEQFF
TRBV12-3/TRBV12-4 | CASSSGQGANQPQHF
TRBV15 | CATSTSWALNNEQFF
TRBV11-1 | CGRQDIIRNTEAFF
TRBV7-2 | CASSLGASWSTDTKYF